Below are 19 T cell receptor beta chains sequenced from a single sample in a study of T cells after yellow fever vaccination. TCRdb ran MiXCR on the 5' RACE reads and lists one entry per CDR3 protein. The data contain about 200,000 distinct CDR3 sequences, approximately 3.2% of them singletons. Sequencing was performed on CD4+ T cells sorted from PBMCs, taken 10 days after the yellow fever booster vaccination. These receptors were obtained from a man between 18 and 29 years old who received the YFV17D yellow fever vaccine.

The CDR3: CASSLSPVSNYGYTF. In DNA form, the CDR3 reads TGTGCCAGCAGCCTCTCACCAGTTTCTAACTATGGCTACACCTTC. This chain connects TRBV7-2 to TRBJ1-2; D remains ambiguous. The CDR3 sequence is 15 residues long. Trimming took 5 bases from V and 0 from J, leaving 13 bases between them. CDR1 and CDR2 from the germline V gene are SGHTA and FQGNSA.

The sample holds a few counts of this clonotype. This chain uses TRBV12-3 or TRBV12-4 with TRBJ1-4; D is unresolved. The CDR3 loop spans 15 amino acids. V was trimmed by 6 bases and J by 3 bases, leaving 14 bases between them. In DNA, the CDR3 is TGTGCCAGCAGCCCTACCGGCAGGCCTAATGAAAAACTGTTTTTT. It yields the protein CASSPTGRPNEKLFF.

This clonotype was seen a handful of times. V usage is TRBV7-2 and J usage is TRBJ2-3, with D unclear. This CDR3 spans 14 amino acids. The V gene's germline CDR1 is SGHTA and CDR2 FQGNSA. V shed 5 bases and J shed 5 bases, with 14 bases lying between them. CDR3 sequence: CASSLLPLGDTQYF. For the CDR3, the DNA is TGTGCCAGCAGCCTCCTACCTCTGGGAGATACGCAGTATTTT.

This clonotype was recorded a few times. This chain connects TRBV6-6 to TRBJ1-2; the match to TRBD1 covers 10 bases. CDR1 and CDR2 from the germline V gene are MNHNY and SVGAGI (reference sequence). V was pared by 8 bases and J by 13 bases, with 10 bases of the junction left unmatched. The CDR3 totals 12 residues. The CDR3 DNA reads as TGTGCCAGCGACGACAGGGGGCTAGAGTTCACCTTC. Translation gives CASDDRGLEFTF.

This clonotype appeared a few times. The chain is built from TRBV3-1 and TRBJ1-2; D is uncertain. The CDR3 has 11 residues. The germline V gene encodes CDR1 LGHDT and CDR2 YNNKEL (reference sequence). V lost 1 base to trimming and J lost 8 bases, with 5 bases between them. The CDR3 nucleotides read TGTGCCAGCAGCCAAGGTATAGGCTACACCTTC. This encodes CASSQGIGYTF.

In its sample, this clonotype was seen many times. The chain uses TRBV7-8 and TRBJ1-4; 8 nucleotides match TRBD1. CDR3 length equals 13 residues. Germline CDR1 is SGHVS and CDR2 is FQNEAQ. V lost 5 bases to trimming and J lost 8 bases; unmatched junction nucleotides: 4. CDR3 in DNA: TGTGCCAGCAGCCGGACAGGGTACGAAAAACTGTTTTTT. It is translated as CASSRTGYEKLFF.

This clonotype was counted ten times or more. The chain couples TRBV6-5 to TRBJ2-5, with 11 nucleotides matching TRBD2. From germline, CDR1 is MNHEY and CDR2 SVGAGI. The CDR3 spans 15 residues. V lost 6 bases to trimming and J lost 2 bases; unmatched junction nucleotides: 5. CDR3 residues: CASSSSGGLQETQYF. The CDR3 coding sequence is TGTGCCAGCAGCTCTAGCGGGGGGCTTCAAGAGACCCAGTACTTC.

This chain links TRBV12-3 or TRBV12-4 with TRBJ2-5; no reliable D call. V shed 7 bases and J shed 7 bases, with 13 bases lying between them. The CDR3 consists of 12 residues. As DNA, the CDR3 is TGTGCCAGCACCCTAGGCCCCTCGACCCAGTACTTC. Translated, it gives CASTLGPSTQYF.

This clonotype appeared many times. The genes are TRBV12-3 or TRBV12-4 and TRBJ2-3; 12 nucleotides line up with TRBD1. The CDR3 spans 16 residues. With 7 bases clipped from V and 7 bases from J, the junction kept 12 bases outside the gene matches. This CDR3 is CASTSGQGAKGYTQYF. DNA of the CDR3: TGTGCCAGCACCTCGGGACAGGGGGCGAAGGGATATACGCAGTATTTT.

This clonotype showed up just a few times. The chain is built from TRBV27 and TRBJ1-2; D possibly corresponds to TRBD1 (5 bases). The CDR3 covers 13 residues. V was shortened by 5 bases and J by 8 bases, with 15 bases between the two germline ends. Germline V gene lookup returns CDR1 MNHEY and CDR2 SMNVEV (reference sequence). The chain's CDR3 is CASSPGTRGGYTF. The DNA of the CDR3 is TGTGCCAGCAGTCCCGGGACGCGCGGAGGCTACACCTTC.

In this sample, this clonotype turned up many times. The rearrangement joins TRBV20-1 to TRBJ1-1, with TRBD1 identical over 7 bases. The CDR3 totals 13 residues. Germline CDR1 is DFQATT and CDR2 is SNEGSKA (reference sequence). Unmatched junction bases numbered 2, after V lost 1 base and J lost 3 bases. For the CDR3, the DNA is TGCAGTGCTAGAGGGGACAGTTACACTGAAGCTTTCTTT. It is translated as CSARGDSYTEAFF.

The sample holds many counts of this clonotype. The chain has TRBV4-3 and TRBJ2-5; 10 bases are a match to TRBD2. This CDR3 region has 19 residues. The germline V gene encodes CDR1 LGHNA and CDR2 YSLEER. Trimming cost V 5 bases and J 5 bases; bases outside gene matches: 20. CDR3 loop: CASSKRVQGTSVSKETQYF. The DNA for the CDR3 is TGCGCCAGCAGCAAAAGGGTTCAGGGGACTAGCGTATCGAAGGAGACCCAGTACTTC.

The table lists this clonotype with many counts. V gene TRBV5-1 combines with J gene TRBJ1-1; D gene uncertain. Trimming removed 9 bases from V and 2 bases from J, with 8 bases in between. The CDR3 contains 11 residues. Germline CDR1 and CDR2: SGHRS and YFSETQ. The CDR3 here is CANSENTEAFF. In nucleotides, the CDR3 is TGCGCCAACTCAGAAAACACTGAAGCTTTCTTT.

The chain recombines TRBV28 with TRBJ1-6, with 8 bases identical to TRBD1. The CDR3 runs 16 residues. V lost 3 bases and J lost 15; bases outside the gene matches: 16. Looked up from germline, CDR1 is MDHEN and CDR2 is SYDVKM. DNA of the CDR3: TGTGCCAGCAGTTTCCAGGGGGCCCGGGACTCTACCTTCCTCCACTTT. It encodes CASSFQGARDSTFLHF.

This clonotype was picked up a small number of times. The V and J genes are TRBV20-1 and TRBJ2-3, with 8 bases matching TRBD2. CDR3 length equals 14 residues. V trimming: 6 bases; J trimming: 0 bases; junction bases outside the gene matches: 5. The germline CDR1 and CDR2 sequences are DFQATT and SNEGSKA (reference sequence). CDR3 sequence: CSAFSGASTDTQYF. The CDR3 coding sequence is TGCAGTGCCTTTAGCGGGGCGAGCACAGATACGCAGTATTTT.

V gene TRBV20-1 combines with J gene TRBJ2-5; D possibly uses TRBD1 or TRBD2 (5 bases each). With 6 bases removed from V and 4 bases from J, the gap between germline ends came to 15 bases. CDR1 is DFQATT, CDR2 SNEGSKA, per germline (reference sequence). This CDR3 region has 13 residues. The CDR3: CSARIGGIETQYF. CDR3 in DNA: TGCAGTGCCCGGATTGGGGGAATAGAGACCCAGTACTTC.

The table lists this clonotype with many counts. The V and J genes are TRBV19 and TRBJ2-3; 10 bases fit TRBD2. J was trimmed by 1 base and V by 3 bases; bases with no gene match: 4. In germline, CDR1 is LNHDA, CDR2 SQIVND (reference sequence). The CDR3 is 16 residues long. The CDR3 DNA reads as TGTGCCAGTAGTATTGCCGGGACTAGCGGCACAGATACGCAGTATTTT. This gives the protein CASSIAGTSGTDTQYF.

This chain uses TRBV5-1 with TRBJ1-6; the D is unclear. V lost 5 bases to trimming and J lost 7 bases, with 10 bases between them. CDR3 size: 13 residues. Germline loops: CDR1 SGHRS, CDR2 YFSETQ. CDR3 sequence (DNA): TGCGCCAGCAGGAAGGGCGAGAATTCACCCCTCCACTTT. Translation: CASRKGENSPLHF.

In its sample, this clonotype was seen many times. J is TRBJ2-3 and V is TRBV4-1, with D unclear. The CDR3 has 14 amino acids. Between the trimmed V and J ends, which lost 1 base and 4 bases, there was a span of 9 bases. Germline loops: CDR1 MGHRA, CDR2 YSYEKL. CDR3 loop: CASSQGPESDTQYF. The CDR3 DNA reads TGCGCCAGCAGCCAAGGTCCAGAATCAGATACGCAGTATTTT.